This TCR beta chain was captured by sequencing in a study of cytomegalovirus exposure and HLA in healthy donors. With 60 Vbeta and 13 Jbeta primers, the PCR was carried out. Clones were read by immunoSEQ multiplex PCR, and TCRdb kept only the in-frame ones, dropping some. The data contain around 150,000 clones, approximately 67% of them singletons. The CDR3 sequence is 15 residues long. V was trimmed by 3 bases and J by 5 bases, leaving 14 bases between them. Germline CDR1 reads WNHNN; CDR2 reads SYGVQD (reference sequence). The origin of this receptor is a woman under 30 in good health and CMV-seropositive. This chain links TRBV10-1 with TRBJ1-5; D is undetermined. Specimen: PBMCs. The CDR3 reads CASSESVSGDQPQHF. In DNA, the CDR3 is TGCGCCAGCAGTGAAAGCGTTAGTGGAGATCAGCCCCAGCATTTT.